These 23 T cell receptor beta chains share one sample of origin, sequenced in a study of CD4 T cell repertoires in COVID-19. Sequenced by immunoSEQ multiplex PCR; TCRdb stores in-frame clones only, minus some. The repertoire holds about 75,000 clones, with 83% as singletons. Sequencing was performed on CD4+ T cells from peripheral blood, taken after recovery from COVID-19. The receptors originated from a human donor who had COVID-19.

The chain couples TRBV6-5 to TRBJ1-1, with D possibly matching TRBD1 (5 bases). The CDR3 covers 13 residues. V was cut by 7 bases and J by 3 bases, with 12 bases left in between. From germline, CDR1 is MNHEY and CDR2 SVGAGI. DNA of the CDR3: TGTGCCAGCAATCAGGGTACAGACACTGAAGCTTTCTTT. It translates to CASNQGTDTEAFF.

This clone was observed once. This chain joins TRBV27 and TRBJ2-1; 8 nucleotides align to TRBD2. The ends lost 2 bases at V and 7 bases at J; junction bases unmatched: 10. Per germline, CDR1 MNHEY and CDR2 SMNVEV (reference sequence). This CDR3 comprises 16 residues. The CDR3 region has the DNA TGTGCCAGCAGTTTACTCGGGGGGGGTGGCGGTAATGAGCAGTTCTTC. Protein: CASSLLGGGGGNEQFF.

The rearrangement uses TRBV7-2 and TRBJ1-2; D not resolved. Germline-derived CDR1 and CDR2 are SGHTA and FQGNSA. Trimming took 5 bases from V and 2 from J, leaving 12 bases between them. CDR3 size: 14 residues. The CDR3 DNA is TGTGCCAGCAGCCCCCAAGGCCCCAACTATGGCTACACCTTC. Its protein is CASSPQGPNYGYTF.

This rearrangement joins TRBV19 to TRBJ2-5; TRBD1 matches at 8 bases. The V gene's germline CDR1 is LNHDA and CDR2 SQIVND (reference sequence). This CDR3 is 12 amino acids long. The junction had 3 bases not matched to a gene; V was cut back by 5 bases and J by 7 bases. CDR3 sequence reads: CASSQGARTQYF. The CDR3 coding sequence is TGTGCCAGTAGTCAGGGGGCGAGGACCCAGTACTTC.

V is TRBV7-2 and J is TRBJ2-6; no definite D call. The CDR3 runs to 15 residues. V lost 3 bases and J 2 bases, leaving 8 bases between the germline ends. Per germline, CDR1 SGHTA and CDR2 FQGNSA. The CDR3 is CASSFSPAGANVLTF. Written as DNA, the CDR3 is TGTGCCAGCAGCTTTTCCCCGGCTGGGGCCAACGTCCTGACTTTC. The full variable domain, in which reference TRBV7-2 and TRBJ2-6 provide the parts outside the CDR3, is GAGVSQSPSNKVTEKGKDVELRCDPISGHTALYWYRQSLGQGLEFLIYFQGNSAPDKSGLPSDRFSAERTGGSVSTLTIQRTQQEDSAVYLCASSFSPAGANVLTFGAGSRLTVL.

This chain links TRBV28 with TRBJ1-2; D may be TRBD1 (6 bases). The length of the CDR3 is 11 residues. Germline V lookup: CDR1 MDHEN, CDR2 SYDVKM. V gave up 11 bases and J gave up 8 bases, with 15 bases separating them. The CDR3 DNA sequence: TGTGCCGCAGGGGTACGAGGGGGCTACACCTTC. Encoded protein: CAAGVRGGYTF.

The table lists this clone with a count of one. V gene TRBV28 combines with J gene TRBJ1-1, with D perhaps matching TRBD1 (6 bases). The V and J ends lost 4 bases and 11 bases respectively, with 17 bases between them. The CDR3 spans 13 residues. From germline, CDR1 is MDHEN and CDR2 SYDVKM. CDR3 residues: CASSSGGQGRAFF. The DNA of the CDR3 is TGTGCCAGCAGTTCCGGGGGACAAGGTCGCGCTTTCTTT.

This clone was observed a single time. V and J are TRBV19 and TRBJ1-6; D gene unclear. Germline CDR1 LNHDA, CDR2 SQIVND (reference sequence). Trimming took off 3 bases at V and 6 bases at J, with 9 bases between the two ends. CDR3 length: 14 amino acids. CDR3: CASSILQANSPLHF. In DNA, the CDR3 is TGTGCCAGTAGTATCCTCCAGGCTAATTCACCCCTCCACTTT.

The V and J genes are TRBV19 and TRBJ2-2; D is perhaps TRBD1 (6 bases). V was cut by 10 bases and J by 13 bases, with 25 bases left in between. Germline V gene sequence: CDR1 LNHDA, CDR2 SQIVND (reference sequence). The CDR3 is 14 residues long. CDR3 sequence reads: CATQGWNRAPGLFF. CDR3 sequence (DNA): TGTGCCACCCAAGGGTGGAACAGGGCCCCCGGGCTGTTTTTT.

This CDR3 reads CASTALQGAGELFF. The CDR3, as DNA: TGTGCCAGCACAGCCCTACAGGGGGCCGGGGAGCTGTTTTTT. The chain has TRBV2 and TRBJ2-2, with TRBD1 identical over 8 bases. This CDR3 is 14 amino acids long. The V and J ends lost 7 bases and 6 bases, in that order; junction bases with no gene match: 7. Germline V gene lookup returns CDR1 SNHLY and CDR2 FYNNEI.

Regarding this clone: Other nucleotide sequences in the sample specify the same CDR3. The chain recombines TRBV18 with TRBJ1-1; D gene ambiguous. The CDR3 loop spans 13 amino acids. The germline CDR1 and CDR2 sequences are KGHSH and LQKENI. V lost 6 bases and J 3 bases, leaving 11 bases between the germline ends. The CDR3 nucleotides read TGTGCCAGCTCGCCCGATGGGGACACTGAAGCTTTCTTT. It encodes CASSPDGDTEAFF. Full variable domain (outside the CDR3, taken from reference TRBV18 and TRBJ1-1): NAGVMQNPRHLVRRRGQEARLRCSPMKGHSHVYWYRQLPEEGLKFMVYLQKENIIDESGMPKERFSAEFPKEGPSILRIQQVVRGDSAAYFCASSPDGDTEAFFGQGTRLTVV.

The CDR3: CASSLMRGNTEAFF. The CDR3 coding sequence is TGCGCCAGCAGCTTGATGCGAGGGAACACTGAAGCTTTCTTT. This chain uses TRBV5-1 with TRBJ1-1; D unclear. CDR1 is SGHRS, CDR2 YFSETQ, per germline. The length of the CDR3 is 14 residues. V was clipped by 1 base and J by 1 base, with 8 bases between them.

The chain links TRBV29-1 to TRBJ2-2; possibly TRBD1 or TRBD2 for D (5 bases each). CDR1 SQVTM and CDR2 ANQGSEA come from the germline V gene. V was shortened by 5 bases and J by 4 bases, with 17 bases between the two germline ends. The CDR3 is made up of 15 amino acids. The CDR3 loop is CSVCTPGRGTGELFF. The CDR3 DNA sequence: TGCAGCGTTTGTACCCCGGGACGGGGCACCGGGGAGCTGTTTTTT.

This clone was seen a few times. This chain uses TRBV5-1 with TRBJ1-5, with TRBD1 matching over 12 bases. Germline CDR1 SGHRS, CDR2 YFSETQ. The CDR3 is 15 amino acids. V lost 3 bases and J lost 5; bases outside the gene matches: 3. CDR3 nucleotides: TGCGCCAGCAGCTGGGGACAGGGGGCTGATCAGCCCCAGCATTTT. Translating it yields CASSWGQGADQPQHF.

This clone was recorded only once. DNA of the CDR3: TGTGCCAGTAGTGCCGACAGAGGAAACACCATATATTTT. This gives the protein CASSADRGNTIYF. J is TRBJ1-3 and V is TRBV19, with D possibly matching TRBD1 (5 bases). Per germline, CDR1 LNHDA and CDR2 SQIVND (reference sequence). Trimming took 5 bases from V and 4 from J, leaving 9 bases between them. This CDR3 spans 13 amino acids.

The V and J genes are TRBV30 and TRBJ1-1; D is ambiguous. The germline V and J ends were trimmed by 5 bases and 2 bases, with 9 bases remaining between them. The CDR3 contains 12 residues. Germline V gene sequence: CDR1 GTSNPN, CDR2 SVGIG (reference sequence). CDR3 in DNA: TGTGCCTGGGGTACAAGAAACACTGAAGCTTTCTTT. Protein: CAWGTRNTEAFF.

The chain carries TRBV3-1 (or the pseudogene TRBV3-2) and TRBJ2-3; TRBD2 is a possible D gene (6 bases). The V gene lost 4 bases and the J gene lost 4 bases, with 6 bases spanning the gap. This CDR3 region has 12 residues. Germline V gives CDR1 LGHDT, CDR2 YNNKEL (reference sequence). CDR3 nucleotide sequence: TGTGCCAGCAGCCGGGAGGCAGATACGCAGTATTTT. Amino acid sequence: CASSREADTQYF.

The chain is built from TRBV18 and TRBJ2-2; no clear D. The CDR3 sequence is 15 residues long. V lost 3 bases and J 1 base, leaving 9 bases between the germline ends. Germline CDR1 KGHSH, CDR2 LQKENI. The CDR3 sequence: CASSPNSLNTGELFF. The CDR3 DNA follows: TGTGCCAGCTCACCGAACAGCCTGAACACCGGGGAGCTGTTTTTT.

The chain joins TRBV4-1 to TRBJ1-5, with D unclear. Germline CDR1 and CDR2: MGHRA and YSYEKL. This CDR3 is 12 amino acids long. V dropped 8 bases and J dropped 0 bases, with 5 bases sitting between them. The CDR3 DNA sequence: TGCGCCAGCGGGTATAGCAATCAGCCCCAGCATTTT. Translation: CASGYSNQPQHF.

V usage is TRBV29-1 and J usage is TRBJ2-3; D remains unclear. Germline V gene sequence: CDR1 SQVTM, CDR2 ANQGSEA. The CDR3 loop spans 12 amino acids. With 4 bases removed from V and 3 bases from J, the gap between germline ends came to 8 bases. The CDR3 region is CSVVAVTDTQYF. The CDR3 DNA follows: TGCAGCGTTGTGGCCGTGACAGATACGCAGTATTTT.

This clone appeared once. CDR3 DNA sequence: TGCGCCAGCAGCTTGAGCTCTGGAAACACCATATATTTT. Translated, it gives CASSLSSGNTIYF. The chain carries TRBV5-1 and TRBJ1-3; no firm D call. Germline CDR1 is SGHRS and CDR2 is YFSETQ. Trimming took 1 base from V and 0 from J, leaving 2 bases between them. The CDR3 covers 13 residues. Complete variable domain (other parts from reference TRBV5-1 and TRBJ1-3): KAGVTQTPRYLIKTRGQQVTLSCSPISGHRSVSWYQQTPGQGLQFLFEYFSETQRNKGNFPGRFSGRQFSNSRSEMNVSTLELGDSALYLCASSLSSGNTIYFGEGSWLTVV.

The chain joins TRBV11-2 to TRBJ1-4, with TRBD1 as a possible D gene (5 bases). The CDR3 sequence is 15 residues long. Trimming cost V 2 bases and J 4 bases, with 11 bases left between them. Per germline, CDR1 SGHAT and CDR2 FQNNGV. The CDR3 reads CASSLKQAFNEKLFF. The CDR3 DNA reads as TGTGCCAGCAGCTTAAAACAGGCCTTTAATGAAAAACTGTTTTTT.

The rearrangement links TRBV19 to TRBJ1-1; D is unresolved. CDR3 length equals 17 residues. Germline CDR1 and CDR2: LNHDA and SQIVND (reference sequence). V was cut by 1 base and J by 0 bases, with 15 bases left in between. CDR3 sequence reads: CASSIVTYRELNTEAFF. For the CDR3, the DNA is TGTGCCAGTAGTATAGTAACCTACCGGGAACTGAACACTGAAGCTTTCTTT. Drawing the rest from reference TRBV19 and TRBJ1-1, the complete variable domain is DGGITQSPKYLFRKEGQNVTLSCEQNLNHDAMYWYRQDPGQGLRLIYYSQIVNDFQKGDIAEGYSVSREKKESFPLTVTSAQKNPTAFYLCASSIVTYRELNTEAFFGQGTRLTVV.